This TCR beta chain stems from a study of OX40 agonist ivuxolimab in advanced cancers. Across the whole study: The patients got ivuxolimab, which is an agonistic anti-OX40 (CD134) antibody. 40% to 50% of patients had received prior checkpoint inhibitor therapy. Cancers in dose escalation were hepatocellular, melanoma, renal cell and head and neck.

The CDR3 runs to 16 residues. Germline V gene lookup returns CDR1 SGDLS and CDR2 YYNGEE. Trimming removed 4 bases from V and 4 bases from J; junction bases left unmatched: 6. TCRdb's table, derived via immunoSEQ multiplex PCR, lists solely in-frame clones and lacks some. Among around 80,000 clones listed, around 92% were seen once. The clonotype originates from an adult with an advanced solid tumor such as melanoma, head and neck, liver or kidney cancer. The sample in question was CD4+ or CD8+ T cells sorted from blood, obtained in a trial of the OX40 agonist ivuxolimab. The chain has TRBV9 and TRBJ2-3, with 13 bases identical to TRBD2. The CDR3 protein is CASSPWTSGGPDTQYF. Written as DNA, the CDR3 is TGTGCCAGCAGCCCGTGGACTAGCGGGGGCCCAGATACGCAGTATTTT.